This note documents a single TCR beta chain sequence. Preparing the TCRbeta library involved the use of unique molecular identifiers. A single record per CDR3 protein comes from TCRdb applying MiXCR to the PCR reads. This sample carries approximately 520,000 distinct CDR3 sequences, about 30% of them seen once, and the ten largest clones take approximately 2.3%. The CDR3 is 15 amino acids. With 4 bases clipped from V and 2 bases from J, the junction kept 5 bases outside the gene matches. Germline lookup yields CDR1 SGHRS and CDR2 YFSETQ. The data are from a study of T-cell reconstitution after alpha-beta-depleted transplantation in children.

The input for sequencing was PBMCs from the stem cell graft donor, taken from the stem cell graft. The chain joins TRBV5-1 to TRBJ2-1, with TRBD1 matching 8 bases. This clonotype was obtained from a human donor who donated a stem cell graft to a child with aplastic anemia. As DNA, the CDR3 is TGCGCCAGCAGCCCCACAGGGGGGCCCTACAATGAGCAGTTCTTC. Encoded protein: CASSPTGGPYNEQFF.